This entry is about one TCR beta chain. The sample holds other DNA sequences that translate to the same CDR3. Profiled with immunoSEQ multiplex PCR; TCRdb holds only in-frame clones, not every one. The table lists about 150,000 clones, 75% to 85% of them singletons. This specimen comes from a study of blood T cell repertoires in COVID-19. Study overall: COVID-19 samples from acute and convalescent phases originated in the United States, Italy and Spain.

The CDR3 is 13 residues long. With 3 bases removed from V and 1 base from J, the gap between germline ends came to 7 bases. Germline V gene lookup returns CDR1 SGDLS and CDR2 YYNGEE. The sequence came from a woman aged 45-65 years with acute or convalescent COVID-19. The gene calls are TRBV9 and TRBJ1-1; tentatively, D is TRBD1 (6 bases). Source material: peripheral blood. The CDR3 loop is CASSATGNTEAFF. The CDR3 coding sequence is TGTGCCAGCAGCGCGACAGGGAACACTGAAGCTTTCTTT.